This T cell receptor beta chain was documented in a study of shared clonotypes between healthy human individuals. Study-wide background: Used for every donor were three CD4 naive, three CD4 memory, two CD8 naive and one CD8 memory plate. Study-wide results and limits: Clonotypes shared by all four sorted-subset donors had higher generation probabilities than non-shared clonotypes.

With respect to this clone: Its matching antigen is unknown.

Both subsets, CD45RA+ naive and CD45RA-negative memory, were split from the CD4+ cells. Using about 220 ng DNA, approximately 30,000 T cell genomes, the sorted-subset replicate PCRs were run. TCRdb's table, derived via immunoSEQ multiplex PCR, lists solely in-frame clones and lacks some. The sample records more than 1 million clones, approximately 78% being singletons. The V and J ends lost 5 bases and 5 bases respectively, with 9 bases between them. The CDR3 has 12 residues. In germline, CDR1 is SGHVS, CDR2 FNYEAQ. The sequence derives from a man between 18 and 29 years old in good health. Some clones in this sample may be carry-over from other donors' samples. The sequenced sample was memory CD4+ T cells from PBMCs. Subset specified: CD45RA-negative fraction. The genes are TRBV7-6 and TRBJ1-2; no clear D gene. CDR3 loop: CASSLTGYGYTF. CDR3 in DNA: TGTGCCAGCAGCCTAACGGGATATGGCTACACCTTC.